The clone carrying this T cell receptor (beta chain) was counted many times. The antigen is unknown. The data belong to a study of spatial heterogeneity in lung cancer. Study results and limitations: There were more appearances of ubiquitous expanded tumor TCRs in blood at resection than at follow-up.

TCRdb fed the 5' RACE reads into MiXCR, producing one record per CDR3 protein. This sample yields fewer than 25,000 distinct CDR3 sequences, of which 3% to 4% are seen a single time; roughly 26% belongs to the top ten. The time point here: sample taken at primary tumor resection. The sequence was collected from a female donor with early-stage non-small cell lung cancer. The sample here was PBMCs, taken at surgery.

In DNA, the CDR3 is TGTGCCAGCAGTTCCCCGGGACTAGCGCGCGATGAGCAGTTCTTC. Translated: CASSSPGLARDEQFF. V and J are TRBV12-3 or TRBV12-4 and TRBJ2-1; 10 nucleotides match TRBD2. V trimming: 4 bases; J trimming: 8 bases; junction bases outside the gene matches: 8. The CDR3 is 15 amino acids.